The 11 T cell receptor beta chains reported below all come from one sample, sequenced in a study of blood T cell repertoires in COVID-19. Measured with immunoSEQ multiplex PCR; TCRdb has only the in-frame clones, and not every one. Of more than 250,000 clones in the sample, around 87% are singletons; the top ten hold 1.5% to 2%. Source material: PBMCs or T cells enriched from blood (not recorded which). The receptors shown here come from a young woman with acute COVID-19.

CDR3 sequence: CASSASSGEPVYGYTF. In DNA form, the CDR3 reads TGCGCCAGCAGCGCTTCCTCAGGGGAACCGGTATATGGCTACACCTTC. V usage is TRBV5-1 and J usage is TRBJ1-2; tentatively, D is TRBD1 (6 bases). CDR3 length equals 16 residues. Trimming removed 4 bases from V and 5 bases from J, with 21 bases in between. Per germline, CDR1 SGHRS and CDR2 YFSETQ.

The J gene is TRBJ1-3, the V gene TRBV5-5; a possible D gene is TRBD1 (6 bases). Germline CDR1 is SGHKS and CDR2 is YYEKEE (reference sequence). The V gene lost 4 bases and the J gene lost 2 bases, with 25 bases spanning the gap. The CDR3 covers 19 residues. For the CDR3, the DNA is TGTGCCAGCAGCGCCCGCGGCGGACTCACAGGGTCCCCTGGAAACACCATATATTTT. Protein: CASSARGGLTGSPGNTIYF.

V is TRBV5-1 and J is TRBJ2-4, with D hard to call. Germline-derived CDR1 and CDR2 are SGHRS and YFSETQ. The CDR3 is 15 amino acids. Trimming pared 0 bases from V and 0 bases from J, leaving 7 bases between. CDR3: CASSLDGLAKNIQYF. The CDR3 DNA reads TGCGCCAGCAGCTTGGATGGGCTAGCCAAAAACATTCAGTACTTC.

The chain combines TRBV19 with TRBJ1-5; 8 bases agree with TRBD1. J was trimmed by 6 bases and V by 6 bases; bases with no gene match: 4. From germline, CDR1 is LNHDA and CDR2 SQIVND (reference sequence). The CDR3 runs 13 residues. CDR3 amino acids: CASRGQGSQPQHF. CDR3 sequence (DNA): TGTGCCAGTAGAGGACAGGGCAGTCAGCCCCAGCATTTT.

The DNA of the CDR3 is TGTGCCAGCAGTGAAAGGGCCGGGACAGGAGGGTACGAGCAGTACTTC. Its translation is CASSERAGTGGYEQYF. The chain has TRBV6-1 and TRBJ2-7; TRBD1 agrees at 8 bases. V lost 2 bases to trimming and J lost 4 bases; unmatched junction nucleotides: 10. Germline V CDR1 and CDR2: MNHNS, SASEGT. The CDR3 has 16 residues.

This clone was seen only a few times. This chain connects TRBV4-1 to TRBJ1-2, with TRBD1 matching over 7 bases. Trimming removed 4 bases from V and 8 bases from J; junction bases left unmatched: 13. Looked up from germline, CDR1 is MGHRA and CDR2 is YSYEKL. The CDR3 has 15 amino acids. CDR3 in DNA: TGCGCCAGCAGCCGCGTATCCGAGACAGGGTGGGGCTACACCTTC. This encodes CASSRVSETGWGYTF.

This rearrangement joins TRBV7-2 to TRBJ2-5; 16 nucleotides agree with TRBD2. Losses at the gene ends were 5 bases for V and 5 bases for J; bases not matched to a gene: 8. There are 17 residues in the CDR3. Looked up from germline, CDR1 is SGHTA and CDR2 is FQGNSA. For the CDR3, the DNA is TGTGCCAGCAGCCTCGGGACTAGCGGGAGGGCCAGGGAGACCCAGTACTTC. Its protein is CASSLGTSGRARETQYF.

V and J are TRBV7-9 and TRBJ2-6; D unclear. The V end lost 4 bases, the J end lost 0 bases, and 4 bases lay between the germline ends. The CDR3 contains 14 residues. The germline V gene has CDR1 SEHNR and CDR2 FQNEAQ (reference sequence). CDR3 DNA: TGTGCCAGCAGCTCAGACTCTGGGGCCAACGTCCTGACTTTC. Translation: CASSSDSGANVLTF.

The CDR3: CASSFYLGSDEQFF. The CDR3 DNA is TGTGCCAGCAGCTTTTATCTAGGCTCCGATGAGCAGTTCTTC. This rearrangement joins TRBV5-4 to TRBJ2-1; no reliable D call. Germline values: CDR1 SGHNT, CDR2 YYREEE (reference sequence). The CDR3 contains 14 residues. Trimming removed 2 bases at V and 8 bases at J, with 14 bases between.

The genes are TRBV27 and TRBJ2-7, with 9 bases lining up with TRBD2. Germline values: CDR1 MNHEY, CDR2 SMNVEV (reference sequence). CDR3 length: 15 amino acids. The V gene end was trimmed by 5 bases and the J gene end by 0 bases; junction bases not matched to a gene: 5. CDR3 residues: CASSPSGRTSYEQYF. As DNA, the CDR3 is TGTGCCAGCAGTCCGAGCGGGAGGACCTCCTACGAGCAGTACTTC.

The rearrangement links TRBV5-1 to TRBJ2-7, with D tentatively TRBD1 (5 bases). V gave up 2 bases and J gave up 1 base, with 10 bases separating them. The CDR3 contains 14 residues. In germline, CDR1 is SGHRS, CDR2 YFSETQ. Here the CDR3 reads CASSLQEDSYEQYF. The CDR3 nucleotides read TGCGCCAGCAGCTTACAGGAAGATTCCTACGAGCAGTACTTC.